The sample holds a few counts of the clone carrying this TCR beta chain. The antigen is not known. PCR was performed using 60 Vbeta and 13 Jbeta primers. The assay was immunoSEQ multiplex PCR, and TCRdb's table has in-frame clones only and misses some. The data contain 110,000 to 150,000 clones, over 80% of them singletons. This sample stems from a study of cytomegalovirus exposure and HLA in healthy donors. Study-wide results and caveats: Earlier results showed most TCR beta V segments being productive about 87% or about 30% of the time. Reported findings show TCR beta sequences accurately forecast HLA-A and HLA-B alleles in most subjects.

CDR3 length equals 14 residues. Germline loops: CDR1 ENHRY, CDR2 SYGVKD. Deletions cut 0 bases from V and 9 bases from J, with 14 bases between. V and J are TRBV10-3 and TRBJ2-5; no reliable D call. Sample: PBMCs. The sequence derives from a female donor in good health and CMV-seronegative. The CDR3 loop is CAISESGPPRAQYF. The DNA of the CDR3 is TGTGCCATCAGTGAGTCTGGTCCGCCTCGCGCCCAGTACTTC.